One sample yielded the 4 T cell receptor beta chains listed below, sequenced in a study of tumor-infiltrating lymphocytes in primary liver carcinoma. Researchers drew blood RNA from unsorted whole blood and extracted germline DNA as well. Synthesis of TCR beta cDNA was carried out from 500 ng total RNA with a constant-region primer. Library construction for TCR beta comprised three nested multiplex PCR rounds performed with slightly modified ARM-PCR. The opening two PCR rounds, about 11 cycles each, paired TRBV1-TRBV30 forward primers with a C-beta reverse primer. TCRdb itself ran the multiplex PCR reads through MiXCR, one entry per CDR3 protein. The sample lists approximately 310,000 distinct CDR3 sequences; more than 55% were seen once. The material sequenced was peripheral blood. The receptors derive from a man aged 40-50 years with primary liver carcinoma and hepatitis B virus infection.

Ten or more counts support this clonotype. This chain links TRBV29-1 with TRBJ2-3, with D maybe TRBD1 (6 bases). CDR1 SQVTM and CDR2 ANQGSEA come from the germline V gene. This CDR3 spans 13 amino acids. V shed 4 bases and J shed 3 bases, with 11 bases lying between them. The CDR3 here is CSVGITGTDTQYF. The CDR3, as DNA: TGCAGCGTTGGGATTACAGGGACAGATACGCAGTATTTT.

To note about this clonotype: A much larger clone lies one base from this, so it may be a read error. The V gene is TRBV4-1, the J gene TRBJ2-2, with a tentative D call TRBD2 (6 bases). Germline loops: CDR1 MGHRA, CDR2 YSYEKL. V dropped 1 base and J dropped 4 bases, with 16 bases sitting between them. The length of the CDR3 is 17 residues. The CDR3 nucleotides are TGCGCCAGCAGCCAAGTAGTTGGCGGGAATAGCACCGGGGAGCTGTTTTTT. Amino acid sequence: CASSQVVGGNSTGELFF.

Notes on this clonotype: Germline and junction disagree at one end, which may indicate a read error. J is TRBJ2-1 and V is TRBV11-1, with 11 bases matching TRBD2. Germline CDR1 and CDR2: SGHAT and FQDESV (reference sequence). This CDR3 is 18 amino acids long. The CDR3 region has the DNA TGTGCCAGCAGCCTGACTAGCGGGATAGGGGGCTCCTACAATGAACAGTTCTTC. Its protein product is CASSLTSGIGGSYNEQFF.

Regarding this clonotype: A much larger clone differs from this one at a single base, so this may be a read error. This chain connects TRBV4-3 to TRBJ2-6, with D possibly matching TRBD1 (5 bases). The CDR3 covers 15 residues. Germline CDR1 reads LGHNA; CDR2 reads YSLEER. Written as DNA, the CDR3 is TGCGCCAGCAGCCCCAACAGTGCTGGGGCCAACGTCCTGAGTTTC. Protein sequence: CASSPNSAGANVLSF.